Listed below are T cell receptor beta chains from one sample, sequenced in a study of CD4 T cells in relation to SARS-CoV-2 and coronaviruses. The table came from immunoSEQ multiplex PCR; TCRdb's copy has only in-frame clones and leaves some out. Counted here are approximately 24,000 clones, roughly four fifths occurring once; the ten biggest clones make up roughly 13%. Antigens for these TCRs are unknown. Sequencing was performed on CD4+ T cells from PBMCs, cultured in vitro. The receptors here all came from a human donor in good health. The CDR3 runs from the conserved cysteine through the conserved F or W. D genes are given only for firm matches. Clone size is shown for a subset of rows, as once, few, many or a class of expanded clone.

>-|TRBJ2-2|TRBV7-3|TRBD2
TGTGCCAGCAGCCGCGGGCTAGCGGGGCTCACCGGGGAGCTGTTTTTT
CASSRGLAGLTGELFF
>-|TRBJ1-5|TRBV4-1|-
TGCGCCAGCAGCCAAGAAAGAAGCAGGGGAGATCAGCCCCAGCATTTT
CASSQERSRGDQPQHF
>-|TRBJ2-5|TRBV5-6|-
TGTGCCAGCATCAATACCCCGTTTAGCGGACCCCCAGAGACCCAGTACTTC
CASINTPFSGPPETQYF
>few|TRBJ1-2|TRBV7-2|-
TGTGCCAGCAGCTTAGGTGCGGAGGGCTATGGCTACACCTTC
CASSLGAEGYGYTF
>few|TRBJ1-2|TRBV7-3|-
TGTGCCAGCAGCGAAGACCCCCTGGGGTATGGCTACACCTTC
CASSEDPLGYGYTF
>-|TRBJ2-7|TRBV6-2/TRBV6-3|-
TGTGCCAGCAGTCGTTGGGACGAGCAGTACTTC
CASSRWDEQYF
>-|TRBJ2-2|TRBV6-5|-
TGTGCCAGCAGGAACACCGGGAACGGGGAGCTGTTTTTT
CASRNTGNGELFF
>-|TRBJ1-2|TRBV29-1|-
TGCAGTGGCGGGGGGGAAATGATCTACACCTTC
CSGGGEMIYTF
>-|TRBJ2-2|TRBV10-1|-
TGCGCCAGCAGTGAGTTGGCTACGTGGTGGACCGGGGAGCTGTTTTTT
CASSELATWWTGELFF
>-|TRBJ2-1|TRBV2|TRBD2
TGTGCCAGCAGGAGGACTAGCACTGACTATGAGCAGTTCTTC
CASRRTSTDYEQFF
>few|TRBJ2-7|TRBV5-5|-
TGTGCCAGCAGCTTGCCCGGGGGCGGCTACGAGCAGTACTTC
CASSLPGGGYEQYF
>-|TRBJ2-7|TRBV4-3|TRBD1
TGCGCCAGCAGCCAAGATGCAGGGGGCTACTACGAGCAGTACTTC
CASSQDAGGYYEQYF
>once|TRBJ1-2|TRBV12-3/TRBV12-4|-
TGTGCCAGCAGCCTCGGCCCCTATGGCTACACCTTC
CASSLGPYGYTF
>-|TRBJ2-2|TRBV5-1|-
TGCGCCAGCAGCTTGGCGTCGGGGGTCACCGGGGAGCTGTTTTTT
CASSLASGVTGELFF
>-|TRBJ2-3|TRBV9|-
TGTGCCAGCAGCGCCCAGGGGAGCACAGATACGCAGTATTTT
CASSAQGSTDTQYF
>-|TRBJ1-2|TRBV28|-
TGTGCCAGCAGTTTAAGTGGAGGCTATGGCTACACCTTC
CASSLSGGYGYTF
>-|TRBJ2-5|TRBV6-6|TRBD1
TGTGCCAGCAGTTACCCCCGGGACAGACAAGAGGAGACCCAGTACTTC
CASSYPRDRQEETQYF
>-|TRBJ2-3|TRBV19|TRBD2
TGTGCCAGTAGAATGATAGCGGGGAACACAGATACGCAGTATTTT
CASRMIAGNTDTQYF
>-|TRBJ2-5|TRBV4-1|TRBD1
TGCGCCAGCAGCCTAACAGGGGACCGGGAGACCCAGTACTTC
CASSLTGDRETQYF
>-|TRBJ1-2|TRBV6-5|TRBD1
TGTGCCAGCAGTCGGAGTCAGGGGGTTGGGGGCTACACCTTC
CASSRSQGVGGYTF
>-|TRBJ1-3|TRBV10-3|-
TGTGCCATCAGTGAGTCCGACCCCCTAGTGGGAAACACCATATATTTT
CAISESDPLVGNTIYF
>-|TRBJ2-5|TRBV29-1|TRBD1
TGCAGCGTTGAAGCCCCGGGACAGGGGGCGTGGGAGACCCAGTACTTC
CSVEAPGQGAWETQYF
>-|TRBJ2-1|TRBV2|TRBD1
TGTGCCAGCAGTGCGGACAGGCACAATGAGCAGTTCTTC
CASSADRHNEQFF
>once|TRBJ2-1|TRBV27|TRBD1
TGTGCCAGCAATTCTGGGACAGCTTACAATGAGCAGTTCTTC
CASNSGTAYNEQFF
>-|TRBJ1-2|TRBV14|TRBD1
TGTGCCAGCAGCCGACGGACAGGGGGCTGGGGCTACACCTTC
CASSRRTGGWGYTF
>-|TRBJ2-3|TRBV5-6|TRBD2
TGTGCCAGCAGCAGTCCGGGACTAGCGGATACGCAGTATTTT
CASSSPGLADTQYF
>-|TRBJ1-4|TRBV4-1|TRBD1
TGCGCCAGCAGCCTAAACCGGGACAGGGAGGAAAAACTGTTTTTT
CASSLNRDREEKLFF
>-|TRBJ2-7|TRBV6-2/TRBV6-3|TRBD1
TGTGCCAGCAGTTACTCACCCCACTGGGACAGGGGTTTATACGAGCAGTACTTC
CASSYSPHWDRGLYEQYF
>-|TRBJ2-7|TRBV5-1|-
TGCGCCAGCAGCTTGGATCTGGGGCCCTACGAGCAGTACTTC
CASSLDLGPYEQYF
>-|TRBJ2-3|TRBV3-1/TRBV3-2|TRBD2
TGTGCCAGCAGCCGCCGGGGTAGCGGGGGGGCTGGAGATACGCAGTATTTT
CASSRRGSGGAGDTQYF
>-|TRBJ2-1|TRBV7-7|-
TGTGCTAGCAGCTCCCTGTCGCGGGGTAGCGGTTACAATGAGCAGTTCTTC
CASSSLSRGSGYNEQFF
>-|TRBJ1-4|TRBV5-1|-
TGCGCCAGCAGCTTGATGGGACCGAATGAAAAACTGTTTTTT
CASSLMGPNEKLFF
>-|TRBJ2-1|TRBV4-2|-
TGTGCCAGCAGCCAAGTGGTTCTCCGCAATGAGCAGTTCTTC
CASSQVVLRNEQFF
>-|TRBJ2-3|TRBV5-3|-
TGTGCCAGAAGGAGGGTCCAGAGAGATACGCAGTATTTT
CARRRVQRDTQYF
>-|TRBJ2-3|TRBV13|-
TGTGCCAGCAGCTTGCGAAATACGCAGTATTTT
CASSLRNTQYF
>-|TRBJ2-2|TRBV3-1/TRBV3-2|-
TGTGCCAGCAGCCCTCCTCTGACACAGGCCCCCTGGACCGGGGAGCTGTTTTTT
CASSPPLTQAPWTGELFF
>-|TRBJ1-2|TRBV12-3/TRBV12-4|TRBD1
TGTGCCAGCAGAGGACAGGGCGACTATGGCTACACCTTC
CASRGQGDYGYTF
>-|TRBJ2-1|TRBV11-2|-
TGTGCCAGCAGCTTGTATAGAGGGCCTGGGAACAATGAGCAGTTCTTC
CASSLYRGPGNNEQFF
>-|TRBJ2-6|TRBV3-1/TRBV3-2|TRBD1
TGTGCCAGCAGCCAGGACGGGACAGGGACCCCCGGGGCCAACGTCCTGACTTTC
CASSQDGTGTPGANVLTF